These 28 T cell receptor beta chains came from one sample sequenced in a study of Ad26.COV2.S vaccination and SARS-CoV-2 variants (dated by TCRdb to 2020 to 2022). Receptor libraries were prepared by the immunoSEQ multiplex PCR assay. In its TCRdb copy, this immuneACCESS table keeps in-frame sequences only and misses some clones. Where compared with another copy, unresolved V genes explain less than half of these, and the others have no known cause. A total of some 480,000 clones appear in this sample, 87% of them only once. The ten largest clones take up over 10% of the sample. The sample's treatment or condition, from its label and the paper: around 19 received Ad26.COV2.S at low or high dose, single or two shots; several received placebo; per-sample allocation not given. Repertoires of vaccine and placebo recipients were sequenced from samples taken on day 63 after the first injection. The specimen comprised peripheral blood, sampled in a trial of Ad26.COV2.S vaccine versus placebo. Source of these receptors: a person between 18 and 59 years old who received the Ad26.COV2.S COVID-19 vaccine or a placebo.

This clone was seen a handful of times. The chain combines TRBV11-2 with TRBJ2-5; maybe TRBD2 (5 bases). The V gene lost 5 bases and the J gene lost 5 bases, with 15 bases spanning the gap. Germline CDR1 SGHAT, CDR2 FQNNGV. The CDR3 is made up of 14 amino acids. The CDR3 coding sequence is TGTGCCAGCAGCCCAAGCTCGGGGTCGGAGACCCAGTACTTC. It translates to CASSPSSGSETQYF.

CDR3 nucleotides: TGTGCCAGCTCACCACTACCGGGACTCTTCACCGGGGAGCTGTTTTTT. Translation gives CASSPLPGLFTGELFF. The chain uses TRBV18 and TRBJ2-2; possibly TRBD2 for D (6 bases). Per the germline V gene, CDR1 is KGHSH and CDR2 is LQKENI. The V and J ends lost 1 base and 4 bases respectively, with 13 bases between them. The CDR3 is made up of 16 amino acids.

The rearrangement links TRBV6-2 or TRBV6-3 to TRBJ2-3, with 7 bases that match TRBD2. Germline V gene data show CDR1 as MNHEY and CDR2 as SVGEGT. The CDR3 spans 15 residues. The ends lost 5 bases at V and 0 bases at J; junction bases unmatched: 5. The CDR3 is CASSRDYRSTDTQYF. In nucleotides, the CDR3 is TGTGCCAGCAGTCGGGACTACCGGAGCACAGATACGCAGTATTTT.

The V and J genes are TRBV28 and TRBJ1-5; no reliable D call. This CDR3 is 15 amino acids long. With 5 bases removed from V and 4 bases from J, the gap between germline ends came to 15 bases. Germline V gene lookup returns CDR1 MDHEN and CDR2 SYDVKM. This CDR3 is CASSQPGLPNQPQHF. The CDR3 DNA is TGTGCCAGCAGTCAACCCGGACTGCCAAATCAGCCCCAGCATTTT.

J is TRBJ2-1 and V is TRBV28, with 12 bases identical to TRBD2. The ends lost 6 bases at V and 0 bases at J; junction bases unmatched: 9. The CDR3 loop spans 18 amino acids. Germline V lookup: CDR1 MDHEN, CDR2 SYDVKM. This CDR3 reads CASRTLAGGYSSYNEQFF. The DNA of the CDR3 is TGTGCCAGCAGAACTCTAGCGGGAGGGTATAGCTCCTACAATGAGCAGTTCTTC.

This clone was seen more than once but under ten times. V is TRBV30 and J is TRBJ1-6; D is ambiguous. Germline V gene sequence: CDR1 GTSNPN, CDR2 SVGIG (reference sequence). The CDR3 is made up of 11 amino acids. V lost 4 bases and J 7 bases, leaving 5 bases between the germline ends. The CDR3 nucleotides are TGTGCCTGGAAGGCCAATTCACCCCTCCACTTT. Protein product: CAWKANSPLHF.

This clone has a single count. The sample contains more than one DNA sequence encoding this CDR3. The V and J genes are TRBV11-3 and TRBJ2-1; D is undetermined. Between the trimmed V and J ends, which lost 1 base and 0 bases, there was a span of 7 bases. The germline CDR1 and CDR2 sequences are SGHNT and YENEEA. This CDR3 comprises 15 residues. This CDR3 reads CASSLGRSSYNEQFF. CDR3 in DNA: TGTGCCAGCAGCTTAGGCAGGAGCTCCTACAATGAGCAGTTCTTC.

The chain uses TRBV20-1 and TRBJ2-3; D is unclear. Germline V lookup: CDR1 DFQATT, CDR2 SNEGSKA (reference sequence). The CDR3 contains 10 residues. Trimming shortened V by 2 bases and J by 7 bases, and 4 bases separated the two germline ends. The CDR3 DNA reads as TGCAGTGCTAGACTATATACGCAGTATTTT. Translating gives CSARLYTQYF.

The chain joins TRBV30 to TRBJ1-1; D not certain. CDR3 length: 11 residues. Trimming pared 3 bases from V and 11 bases from J, leaving 13 bases between. Germline V gene sequence: CDR1 GTSNPN, CDR2 SVGIG (reference sequence). Here the CDR3 reads CAWRDIGGAFF. CDR3 sequence (DNA): TGTGCCTGGAGAGACATTGGCGGGGCTTTCTTT.

The rearrangement links TRBV24-1 to TRBJ2-2, with D maybe TRBD2 (7 bases). The V gene's germline CDR1 is KGHDR and CDR2 SFDVKD. The CDR3 is made up of 17 amino acids. Deletions cut 4 bases from V and 0 bases from J, with 14 bases between. The CDR3 reads CATSEGFGGPNTGELFF. The CDR3 coding sequence is TGTGCCACCAGTGAAGGTTTCGGGGGGCCGAACACCGGGGAGCTGTTTTTT.

The CDR3, as DNA: TGTGCCAGTAGTCGACCGACCAGGGGGTTGAGCTCCTACAATGAGCAGTTCTTC. Amino acids: CASSRPTRGLSSYNEQFF. The J gene is TRBJ2-1, the V gene TRBV19; 7 nucleotides agree with TRBD1. The CDR3 contains 18 residues. J was trimmed by 0 bases and V by 5 bases; bases with no gene match: 13. Looked up from germline, CDR1 is LNHDA and CDR2 is SQIVND (reference sequence). Full variable domain (remainder filled in from reference TRBV19 and TRBJ2-1): DGGITQSPKYLFRKEGQNVTLSCEQNLNHDAMYWYRQDPGQGLRLIYYSQIVNDFQKGDIAEGYSVSREKKESFPLTVTSAQKNPTAFYLCASSRPTRGLSSYNEQFFGPGTRLTVL.

Only a few counts were recorded for this clone. The CDR3 loop reads CSVGQGGEYEQFF. The CDR3 DNA reads as TGCAGCGTTGGACAGGGAGGAGAATATGAGCAGTTCTTC. The J gene is TRBJ2-1, the V gene TRBV29-1; TRBD1 might be the D (7 bases). V gave up 4 bases and J gave up 8 bases, with 15 bases separating them. The CDR3 totals 13 residues. Germline V gene lookup returns CDR1 SQVTM and CDR2 ANQGSEA.

The rearrangement joins TRBV27 to TRBJ1-5, with 8 bases that match TRBD1. The length of the CDR3 is 14 residues. J gave up 7 bases and V 8 bases, and 10 bases lay outside the gene matches. The germline V gene has CDR1 MNHEY and CDR2 SMNVEV (reference sequence). The CDR3 nucleotides read TGTGCCAGCGGCCGGACAGGGAGCAGGCAGCCCCAGCATTTT. Translating it yields CASGRTGSRQPQHF.

This chain links TRBV4-3 with TRBJ2-2, with unresolved D. Germline loops: CDR1 LGHNA, CDR2 YSLEER. V was shortened by 1 base and J by 5 bases, with 5 bases between the two germline ends. The CDR3 runs 13 residues. The CDR3 spells CASSQARTGELFF. CDR3 in DNA: TGCGCCAGCAGCCAAGCTCGTACCGGGGAGCTGTTTTTT.

V is TRBV6-2 or TRBV6-3 and J is TRBJ1-2; unclear D gene. The CDR3 runs 11 residues. From germline, CDR1 is MNHEY and CDR2 SVGEGT. The V end lost 6 bases, the J end lost 8 bases, and 10 bases lay between the germline ends. CDR3 in DNA: TGTGCCAGCAGCCAGGACGTAGGCTACACCTTC. It codes for CASSQDVGYTF.

This clone has just a few counts. The CDR3 reads CASSLVRAVWYF. The CDR3 nucleotides read TGCGCCAGCAGCTTGGTCCGCGCGGTATGGTACTTC. The chain is built from TRBV5-1 and TRBJ2-5; unclear D gene. CDR3 length equals 12 residues. Trimming took off 0 bases at V and 13 bases at J, with 13 bases between the two ends. Germline CDR1 and CDR2: SGHRS and YFSETQ.

CDR3 DNA: TGTGCCAGCTCACCCGTCTACAATGAGCAGTTCTTC. It is translated as CASSPVYNEQFF. This chain joins TRBV18 and TRBJ2-1, with D unresolved. Looked up from germline, CDR1 is KGHSH and CDR2 is LQKENI. Trimming shortened V by 3 bases and J by 3 bases, and 3 bases separated the two germline ends. This CDR3 is built from 12 residues.

The rearrangement links TRBV11-3 to TRBJ2-5, with a tentative D call TRBD1 (6 bases). Germline V lookup: CDR1 SGHNT, CDR2 YENEEA. The CDR3 totals 12 residues. V was trimmed by 5 bases and J by 4 bases, leaving 8 bases between them. CDR3 coding DNA: TGTGCCAGCAGCCGCAGGGGAGAGACCCAGTACTTC. The encoded protein is CASSRRGETQYF.

Concerning this clone itself: At one boundary the junction diverges from the germline segment, which might be a read error. The CDR3 coding sequence is TGTGCCAGCGGTTACCCGGACCCAAAATCTGCCTATGGCTACACCTTC. Protein product: CASGYPDPKSAYGYTF. The V gene is TRBV6-2 or TRBV6-3, the J gene TRBJ1-2; D not resolved. Germline CDR1 MNHEY, CDR2 SVGEGT. CDR3 size: 16 residues.

This clone has just one count. V is TRBV19 and J is TRBJ1-5; no clear D gene. Per the germline V gene, CDR1 is LNHDA and CDR2 is SQIVND (reference sequence). The V end was cut by 6 bases, the J end by 0 bases, with 9 bases between. The CDR3 covers 14 residues. CDR3: CASRAEPSNQPQHF. In nucleotides, the CDR3 is TGTGCCAGTAGGGCGGAACCTAGCAATCAGCCCCAGCATTTT.

V gene TRBV27 combines with J gene TRBJ2-1, with TRBD2 identical over 8 bases. V lost 5 bases to trimming and J lost 7 bases; unmatched junction nucleotides: 13. The germline V gene has CDR1 MNHEY and CDR2 SMNVEV (reference sequence). CDR3 length: 16 residues. The CDR3 protein is CASSPPFVAGLNEQFF. CDR3 in DNA: TGTGCCAGCAGTCCCCCGTTCGTAGCGGGACTAAATGAGCAGTTCTTC.

The rearrangement links TRBV9 to TRBJ2-7; 11 nucleotides line up with TRBD2. Trimming took 4 bases from V and 7 from J; bases not matched to a gene: 7. The CDR3 is 14 amino acids. The germline CDR1 and CDR2 sequences are SGDLS and YYNGEE. CDR3 residues: CASSPRTSGREQYF. DNA for the CDR3: TGTGCCAGCAGCCCCCGGACTAGCGGGCGGGAGCAGTACTTC.

This clone has only one observation. The V call is TRBV19, the J call TRBJ1-2, with D possibly matching TRBD1 (5 bases). The CDR3 is 13 residues long. Deletions cut 5 bases from V and 8 bases from J, with 15 bases between. Germline V gene data show CDR1 as LNHDA and CDR2 as SQIVND (reference sequence). CDR3 in amino acids: CASSGQGSRGYTF. CDR3 in DNA: TGTGCCAGTAGTGGCCAGGGAAGTAGGGGCTACACCTTC. The whole variable domain, remainder taken from reference TRBV19 and TRBJ1-2, is DGGITQSPKYLFRKEGQNVTLSCEQNLNHDAMYWYRQDPGQGLRLIYYSQIVNDFQKGDIAEGYSVSREKKESFPLTVTSAQKNPTAFYLCASSGQGSRGYTFGSGTRLTVV.

This chain uses TRBV7-9 with TRBJ1-6; the D is unclear. Per germline, CDR1 SEHNR and CDR2 FQNEAQ (reference sequence). The CDR3 totals 15 residues. Trimming took off 1 base at V and 7 bases at J, with 11 bases between the two ends. The CDR3 nucleotides are TGTGCCAGCAGCTTAGAGTCACAGCCCAATTCACCCCTCCACTTT. This sequence encodes CASSLESQPNSPLHF.

The genes are TRBV27 and TRBJ2-1; no reliable D call. V lost 2 bases, J lost 8 bases, and 13 bases lay in between. The CDR3 sequence is 14 residues long. The germline V gene has CDR1 MNHEY and CDR2 SMNVEV (reference sequence). CDR3: CASSLLGPFYEQFF. CDR3 bases: TGTGCCAGCAGTTTACTTGGGCCTTTTTATGAGCAGTTCTTC.

This clone was seen a handful of times. V usage is TRBV7-2 and J usage is TRBJ1-6; D remains unclear. The CDR3 length is 16 residues. Looked up from germline, CDR1 is SGHTA and CDR2 is FQGNSA. Trimming pared 5 bases from V and 0 bases from J, leaving 11 bases between. The CDR3 nucleotides read TGTGCCAGCAGCCCTCGTGGGAGCTCCTATAATTCACCCCTCCACTTT. This codes for CASSPRGSSYNSPLHF.

The V gene is TRBV5-1, the J gene TRBJ2-7; D ambiguous. Germline V gene sequence: CDR1 SGHRS, CDR2 YFSETQ. Between the trimmed V and J ends, which lost 0 bases and 0 bases, there was a span of 7 bases. This CDR3 is 14 amino acids long. CDR3 region: CASSLASYSYEQYF. CDR3 DNA sequence: TGCGCCAGCAGCTTGGCGTCCTACTCCTACGAGCAGTACTTC.

The chain links TRBV24-1 to TRBJ2-1; D unresolved. Germline V gives CDR1 KGHDR, CDR2 SFDVKD. The CDR3 runs 15 residues. The V gene lost 0 bases and the J gene lost 7 bases, with 12 bases spanning the gap. The CDR3 DNA follows: TGTGCCACCAGTGATTTGAAGGGTATGGGGAATGAGCAGTTCTTC. As protein: CATSDLKGMGNEQFF.